The sequence of this T cell receptor (beta chain) was determined in a study of T cells in Graves' hyperthyroidism and ophthalmopathy. Study as a whole: The initial diagnosis was the point when peripheral blood was collected, ahead of any treatment.

General observations from the study: Classification by a 13 V-J model distinguished ophthalmopathy from stable hyperthyroidism.

About this clonotype: Its antigen is unidentified.

V lost 5 bases to trimming and J lost 8 bases, with 17 bases between them. CDR3 length: 13 residues. Germline CDR1 DFQATT, CDR2 SNEGSKA (reference sequence). This sample holds PBMCs from about 9.3 ml fresh peripheral blood. Regions amplified from RNA transcripts were the TCR beta CDR3 regions. In the first-round RT-PCR of the TCR CDR3, the HTBI primer set was used. TCRdb re-derived calls from the multiplex PCR reads in MiXCR, one entry per CDR3 protein. The sample includes approximately 490,000 distinct CDR3 sequences, 22% of them seen just once. The sample taken for sequencing was blood. The V gene is TRBV20-1, the J gene TRBJ2-3; D tentatively fits TRBD1 or TRBD2 (5 bases each). The sequence was collected from a woman in her 70s with Graves' ophthalmopathy. DNA for the CDR3: TGCAGTGCTCCTAATCCCGGGGCGGGTACGCAGTATTTT. It encodes CSAPNPGAGTQYF.